This T cell receptor beta chain was recovered during a study of blood T cell repertoires in COVID-19. Study-wide background: T cells, B-cell-depleted T cells, or PBMCs provided the cDNA or gDNA that served as material.

Followed longitudinally, the Seattle patients had been enrolled during active infection. Original processing methods: Amplifying reference gene primers gave estimates of nucleated cell counts. Sequenced by immunoSEQ multiplex PCR; TCRdb stores in-frame clones only, minus some. Clone size and V and J calls were adopted from that table, with D and trimming inferred from the DNA. The sample has tens of thousands of clones, about four fifths seen once; the top ten hold 13%. The junction had 13 bases not matched to a gene; V was cut back by 2 bases and J by 10 bases. Germline CDR1 and CDR2: SGDLS and YYNGEE. The CDR3 has 17 amino acids.

The V and J genes are TRBV9 and TRBJ2-1; 12 nucleotides agree with TRBD2. This TCR was sampled from a man aged 50 to 59 with COVID-19, enrolled during active disease. The sequencing sample was made of peripheral blood. CDR3 loop: CASSVVSSGGAVREQFF. The CDR3 bases are TGTGCCAGCAGCGTCGTCTCTAGCGGGGGGGCGGTAAGGGAGCAGTTCTTC.